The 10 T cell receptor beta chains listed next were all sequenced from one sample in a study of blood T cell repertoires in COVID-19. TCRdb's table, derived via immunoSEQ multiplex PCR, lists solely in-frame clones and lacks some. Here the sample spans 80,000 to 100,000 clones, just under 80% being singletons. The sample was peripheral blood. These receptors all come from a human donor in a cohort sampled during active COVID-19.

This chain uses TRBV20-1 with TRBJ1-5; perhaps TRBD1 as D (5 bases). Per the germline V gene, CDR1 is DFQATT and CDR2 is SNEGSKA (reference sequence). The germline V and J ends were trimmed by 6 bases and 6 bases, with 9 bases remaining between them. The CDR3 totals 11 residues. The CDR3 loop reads CSAGGAQPQHF. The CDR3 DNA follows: TGCAGTGCAGGAGGGGCTCAGCCCCAGCATTTT.

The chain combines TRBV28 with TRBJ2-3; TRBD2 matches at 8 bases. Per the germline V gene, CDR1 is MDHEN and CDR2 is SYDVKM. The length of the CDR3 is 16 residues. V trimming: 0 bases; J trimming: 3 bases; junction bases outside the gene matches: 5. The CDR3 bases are TGTGCCAGCAGTTTATGGAGCGGGGGTTCAACAGATACGCAGTATTTT. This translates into CASSLWSGGSTDTQYF. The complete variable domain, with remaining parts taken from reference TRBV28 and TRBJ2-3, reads DVKVTQSSRYLVKRTGEKVFLECVQDMDHENMFWYRQDPGLGLRLIYFSYDVKMKEKGDIPEGYSVSREKKERFSLILESASTNQTSMYLCASSLWSGGSTDTQYFGPGTRLTVL.

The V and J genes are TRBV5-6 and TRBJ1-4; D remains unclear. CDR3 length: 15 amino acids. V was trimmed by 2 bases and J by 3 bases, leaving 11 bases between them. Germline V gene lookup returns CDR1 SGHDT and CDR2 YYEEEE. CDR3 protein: CASSFRTGSNEKLFF. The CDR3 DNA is TGTGCCAGCAGCTTTAGGACGGGGTCTAATGAAAAACTGTTTTTT.

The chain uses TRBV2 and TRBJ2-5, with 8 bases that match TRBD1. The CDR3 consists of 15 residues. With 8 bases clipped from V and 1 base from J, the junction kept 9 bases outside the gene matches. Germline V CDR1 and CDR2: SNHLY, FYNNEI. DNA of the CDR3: TGTGCCAGCTCAGCGTTCAGGGGGCCCCAAGAGACCCAGTACTTC. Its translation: CASSAFRGPQETQYF.

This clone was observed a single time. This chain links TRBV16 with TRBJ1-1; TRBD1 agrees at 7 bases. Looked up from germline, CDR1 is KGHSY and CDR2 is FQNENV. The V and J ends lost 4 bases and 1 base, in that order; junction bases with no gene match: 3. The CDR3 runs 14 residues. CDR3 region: CASSRSGGNTEAFF. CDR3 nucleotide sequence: TGTGCCAGCAGCCGATCAGGGGGGAACACTGAAGCTTTCTTT.

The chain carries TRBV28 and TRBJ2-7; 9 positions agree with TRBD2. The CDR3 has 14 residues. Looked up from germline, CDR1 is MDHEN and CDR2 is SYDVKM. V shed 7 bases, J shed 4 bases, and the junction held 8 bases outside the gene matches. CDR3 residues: CASTERRGGYEQYF. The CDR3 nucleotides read TGTGCCAGCACCGAGAGGCGGGGGGGGTACGAGCAGTACTTC.

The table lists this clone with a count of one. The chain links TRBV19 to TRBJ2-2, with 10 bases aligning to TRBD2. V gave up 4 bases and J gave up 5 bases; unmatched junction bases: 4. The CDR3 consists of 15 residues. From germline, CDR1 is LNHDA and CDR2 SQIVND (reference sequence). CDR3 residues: CASSRAGGPTGELFF. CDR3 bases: TGTGCCAGTAGTAGAGCGGGGGGGCCTACCGGGGAGCTGTTTTTT.

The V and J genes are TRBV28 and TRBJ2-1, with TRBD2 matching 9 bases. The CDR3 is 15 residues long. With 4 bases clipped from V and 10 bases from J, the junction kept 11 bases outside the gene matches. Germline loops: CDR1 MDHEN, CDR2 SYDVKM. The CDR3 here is CASSSPSSGVIEQFF. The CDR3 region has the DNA TGTGCCAGCAGTTCCCCGTCTAGCGGGGTAATAGAGCAGTTCTTC. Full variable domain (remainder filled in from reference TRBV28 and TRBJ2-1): DVKVTQSSRYLVKRTGEKVFLECVQDMDHENMFWYRQDPGLGLRLIYFSYDVKMKEKGDIPEGYSVSREKKERFSLILESASTNQTSMYLCASSSPSSGVIEQFFGPGTRLTVL.

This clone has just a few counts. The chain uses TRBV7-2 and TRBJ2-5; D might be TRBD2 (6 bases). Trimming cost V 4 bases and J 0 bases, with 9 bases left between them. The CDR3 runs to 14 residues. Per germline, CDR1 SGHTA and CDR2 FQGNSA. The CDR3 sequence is CASSYGLNQETQYF. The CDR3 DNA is TGTGCCAGCAGCTACGGACTAAACCAAGAGACCCAGTACTTC. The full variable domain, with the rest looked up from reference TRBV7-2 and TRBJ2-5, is GAGVSQSPSNKVTEKGKDVELRCDPISGHTALYWYRQSLGQGLEFLIYFQGNSAPDKSGLPSDRFSAERTGGSVSTLTIQRTQQEDSAVYLCASSYGLNQETQYFGPGTRLLVL.

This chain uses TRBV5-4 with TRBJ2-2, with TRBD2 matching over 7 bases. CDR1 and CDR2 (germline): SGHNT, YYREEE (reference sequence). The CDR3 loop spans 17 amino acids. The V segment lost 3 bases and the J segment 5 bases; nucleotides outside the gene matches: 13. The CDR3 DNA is TGTGCCAGCAGCTCGTATGTGGGAGGGCCGCGGACCGGGGAGCTGTTTTTT. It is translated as CASSSYVGGPRTGELFF.